The source of this T cell receptor beta chain is a study of breast tumors, draining lymph nodes, adjacent tissues. Study-wide points: Data fit most tumor T cells coming from lymph node, expanding in tumor. Tumor repertoires ranked between lymph nodes and nontumor tissue in diversity, with V and J gene preferences. Luminal-like breast cancer showed significantly higher tumor–nontumor repertoire similarity than basal-like.

This clonotype showed up many times. The antigen is not known. Trimming cost V 3 bases and J 4 bases; bases outside gene matches: 4. CDR3 length: 14 amino acids. The germline gives CDR1 MGHRA, CDR2 YSYEKL. TCRdb itself ran the multiplex PCR reads through MiXCR, one entry per CDR3 protein. The profile shows 200,000 or so distinct CDR3 sequences, around a third of them singletons. The lymph nodes were axillary draining lymph nodes from breast cancer patients. V is TRBV4-1 and J is TRBJ2-7; the match to TRBD2 covers 9 bases. This receptor was identified in a female donor with breast cancer. Some clones in this sample may be carry-over from other donors' samples. Sequenced input: axillary lymph node tissue. CDR3 amino acids: CASSQTSGEYEQYF. As DNA, the CDR3 is TGCGCCAGCAGCCAGACTAGCGGAGAATACGAGCAGTACTTC.